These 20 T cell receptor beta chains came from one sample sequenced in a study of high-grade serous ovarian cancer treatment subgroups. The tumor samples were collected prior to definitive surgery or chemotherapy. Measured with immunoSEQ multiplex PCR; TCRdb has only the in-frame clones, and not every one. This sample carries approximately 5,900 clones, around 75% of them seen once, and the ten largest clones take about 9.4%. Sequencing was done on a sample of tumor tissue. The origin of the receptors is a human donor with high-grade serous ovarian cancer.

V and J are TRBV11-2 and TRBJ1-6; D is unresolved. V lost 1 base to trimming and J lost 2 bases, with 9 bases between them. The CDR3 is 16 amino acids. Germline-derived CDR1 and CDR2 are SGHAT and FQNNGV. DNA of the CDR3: TGTGCCAGCAGCTTAGTCCGGCAGACCTATAATTCACCCCTCCACTTT. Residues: CASSLVRQTYNSPLHF. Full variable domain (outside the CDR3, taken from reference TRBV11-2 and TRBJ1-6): EAGVAQSPRYKIIEKRQSVAFWCNPISGHATLYWYQQILGQGPKLLIQFQNNGVVDDSQLPKDRFSAERLKGVDSTLKIQPAKLEDSAVYLCASSLVRQTYNSPLHFGNGTRLTVT.

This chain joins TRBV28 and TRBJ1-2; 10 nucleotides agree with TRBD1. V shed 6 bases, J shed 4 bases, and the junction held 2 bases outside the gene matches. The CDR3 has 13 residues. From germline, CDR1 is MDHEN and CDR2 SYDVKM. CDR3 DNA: TGTGCCAGCAGGGGGACAGGGGTCTATGGCTACACCTTC. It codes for CASRGTGVYGYTF.

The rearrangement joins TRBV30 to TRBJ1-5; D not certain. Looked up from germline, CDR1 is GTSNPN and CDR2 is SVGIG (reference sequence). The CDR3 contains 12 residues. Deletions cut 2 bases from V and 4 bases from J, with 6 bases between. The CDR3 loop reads CAWSPGNQPQHF. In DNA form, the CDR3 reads TGTGCCTGGAGTCCAGGAAATCAGCCCCAGCATTTT.

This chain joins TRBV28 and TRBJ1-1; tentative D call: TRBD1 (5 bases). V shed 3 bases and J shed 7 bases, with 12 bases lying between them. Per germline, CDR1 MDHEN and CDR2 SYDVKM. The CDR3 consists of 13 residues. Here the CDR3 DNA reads TGTGCCAGCAGTTTCGAGTCAGGGCTTGAAGCTTTCTTT. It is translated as CASSFESGLEAFF.

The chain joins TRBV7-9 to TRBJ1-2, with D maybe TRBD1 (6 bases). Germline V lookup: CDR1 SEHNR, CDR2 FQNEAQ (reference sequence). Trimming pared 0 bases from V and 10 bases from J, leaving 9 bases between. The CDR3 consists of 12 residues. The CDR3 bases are TGTGCCAGCAGCTTAGCCGGGGGGCCCTACACCTTC. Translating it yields CASSLAGGPYTF.

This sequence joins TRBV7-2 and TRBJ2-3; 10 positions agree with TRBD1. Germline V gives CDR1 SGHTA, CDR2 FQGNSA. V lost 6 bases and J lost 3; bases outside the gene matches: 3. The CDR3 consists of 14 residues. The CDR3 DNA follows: TGTGCCAGCAGTCCGGGACAGGGGACAGATACGCAGTATTTT. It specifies CASSPGQGTDTQYF.

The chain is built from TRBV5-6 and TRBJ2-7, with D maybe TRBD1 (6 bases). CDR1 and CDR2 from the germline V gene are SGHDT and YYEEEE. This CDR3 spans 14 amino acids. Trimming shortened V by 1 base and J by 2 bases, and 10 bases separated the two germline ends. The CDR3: CASSLWGRPYEQYF. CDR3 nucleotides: TGTGCCAGCAGCTTGTGGGGGCGCCCCTACGAGCAGTACTTC.

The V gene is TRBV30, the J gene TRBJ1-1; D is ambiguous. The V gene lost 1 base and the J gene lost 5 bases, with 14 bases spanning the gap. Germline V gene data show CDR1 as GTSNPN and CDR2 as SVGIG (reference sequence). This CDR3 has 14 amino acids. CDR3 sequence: CAWSALTPGTEAFF. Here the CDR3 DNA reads TGTGCCTGGAGTGCCTTAACTCCGGGGACTGAAGCTTTCTTT.

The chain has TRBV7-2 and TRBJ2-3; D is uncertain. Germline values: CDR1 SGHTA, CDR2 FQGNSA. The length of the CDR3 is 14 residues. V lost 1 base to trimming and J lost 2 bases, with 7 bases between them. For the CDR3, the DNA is TGTGCCAGCAGCTTAGGACCGGACACAGATACGCAGTATTTT. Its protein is CASSLGPDTDTQYF.

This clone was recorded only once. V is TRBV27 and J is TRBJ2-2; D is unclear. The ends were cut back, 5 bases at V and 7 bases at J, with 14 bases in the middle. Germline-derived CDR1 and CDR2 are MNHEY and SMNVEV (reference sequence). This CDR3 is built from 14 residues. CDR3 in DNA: TGTGCCAGCAGTCAACGGACGCTCGGCGGGGAGCTGTTTTTT. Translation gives CASSQRTLGGELFF.

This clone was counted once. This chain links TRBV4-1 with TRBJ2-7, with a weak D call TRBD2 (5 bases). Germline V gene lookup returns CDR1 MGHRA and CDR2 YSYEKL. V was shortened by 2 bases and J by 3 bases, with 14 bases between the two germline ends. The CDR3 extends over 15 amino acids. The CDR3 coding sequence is TGCGCCAGCAGCCAACGTCAGCGGTACGTCTACGAGCAGTACTTC. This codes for CASSQRQRYVYEQYF.

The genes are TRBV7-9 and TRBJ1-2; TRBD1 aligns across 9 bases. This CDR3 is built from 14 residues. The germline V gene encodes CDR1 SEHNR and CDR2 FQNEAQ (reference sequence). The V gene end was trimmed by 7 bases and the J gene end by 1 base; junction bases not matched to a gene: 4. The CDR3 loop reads CASTWTGDNYGYTF. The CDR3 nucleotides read TGTGCCAGCACCTGGACAGGGGATAACTATGGCTACACCTTC.

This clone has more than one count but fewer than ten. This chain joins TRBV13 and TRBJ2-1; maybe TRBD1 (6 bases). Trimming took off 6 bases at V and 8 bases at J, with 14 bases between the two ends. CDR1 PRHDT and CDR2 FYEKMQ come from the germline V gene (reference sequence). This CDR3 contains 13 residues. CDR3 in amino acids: CASSQGLSDEQFF. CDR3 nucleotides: TGTGCCAGCAGTCAGGGGCTAAGCGATGAGCAGTTCTTC. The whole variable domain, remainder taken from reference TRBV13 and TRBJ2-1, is AAGVIQSPRHLIKEKRETATLKCYPIPRHDTVYWYQQGPGQDPQFLISFYEKMQSDKGSIPDRFSAQQFSDYHSELNMSSLELGDSALYFCASSQGLSDEQFFGPGTRLTVL.

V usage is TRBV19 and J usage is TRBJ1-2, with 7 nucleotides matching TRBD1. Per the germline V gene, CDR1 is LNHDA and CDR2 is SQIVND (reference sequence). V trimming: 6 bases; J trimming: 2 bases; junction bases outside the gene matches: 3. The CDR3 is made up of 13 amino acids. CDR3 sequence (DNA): TGTGCCAGTAGGCAGGACAGGAACTATGGCTACACCTTC. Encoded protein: CASRQDRNYGYTF.

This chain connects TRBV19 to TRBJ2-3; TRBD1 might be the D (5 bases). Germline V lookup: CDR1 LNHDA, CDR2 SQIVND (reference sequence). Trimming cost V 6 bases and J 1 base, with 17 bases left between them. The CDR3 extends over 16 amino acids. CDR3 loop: CASSWEGASGTDTQYF. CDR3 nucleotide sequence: TGTGCCAGTAGCTGGGAAGGGGCGTCCGGCACAGATACGCAGTATTTT.

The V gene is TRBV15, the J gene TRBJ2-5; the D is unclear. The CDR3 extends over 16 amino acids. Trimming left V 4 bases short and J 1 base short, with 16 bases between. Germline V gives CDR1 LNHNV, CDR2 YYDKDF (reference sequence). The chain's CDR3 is CATSNRAEAPQETQYF. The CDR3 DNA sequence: TGTGCCACCAGCAACCGGGCAGAGGCCCCCCAAGAGACCCAGTACTTC.

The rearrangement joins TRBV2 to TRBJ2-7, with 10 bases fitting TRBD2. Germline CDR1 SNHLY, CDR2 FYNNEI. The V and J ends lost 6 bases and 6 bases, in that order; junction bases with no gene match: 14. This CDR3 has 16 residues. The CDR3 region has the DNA TGTGCCAGCAGCCTTTACCCCGGGACTAGCGCCCTCGAGCAGTACTTC. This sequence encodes CASSLYPGTSALEQYF.

The CDR3 protein is CASSLGGTGNAGYTF. The CDR3 nucleotides are TGCGCCAGCAGCTTGGGCGGGACAGGGAATGCTGGCTACACCTTC. The V and J genes are TRBV5-1 and TRBJ1-2; 9 positions match TRBD1. The V gene's germline CDR1 is SGHRS and CDR2 YFSETQ. V shed 0 bases, J shed 7 bases, and the junction held 7 bases outside the gene matches. CDR3 length: 15 residues. The full variable domain, its missing parts supplied by reference TRBV5-1 and TRBJ1-2, is KAGVTQTPRYLIKTRGQQVTLSCSPISGHRSVSWYQQTPGQGLQFLFEYFSETQRNKGNFPGRFSGRQFSNSRSEMNVSTLELGDSALYLCASSLGGTGNAGYTFGSGTRLTVV.

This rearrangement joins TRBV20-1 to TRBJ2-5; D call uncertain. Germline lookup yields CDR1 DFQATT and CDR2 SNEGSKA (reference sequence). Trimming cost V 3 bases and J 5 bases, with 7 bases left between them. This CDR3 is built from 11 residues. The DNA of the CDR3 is TGCAGTGCTAGTCTCTACGAGACCCAGTACTTC. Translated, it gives CSASLYETQYF.

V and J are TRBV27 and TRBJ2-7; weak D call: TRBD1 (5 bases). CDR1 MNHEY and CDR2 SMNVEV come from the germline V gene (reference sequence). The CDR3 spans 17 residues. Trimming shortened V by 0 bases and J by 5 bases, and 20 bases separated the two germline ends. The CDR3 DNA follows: TGTGCCAGCAGTTTATCGATGAAGGGGTCCCCGGTGAACGAGCAGTACTTC. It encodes CASSLSMKGSPVNEQYF.